The next 24 T cell receptor beta chains were all read from a single sample in a study of blood T cell repertoires in COVID-19. Clones were read by immunoSEQ multiplex PCR, and TCRdb kept only the in-frame ones, dropping some. This sample has some 100,000 clones, with about 89% found just once. The specimen sequenced was peripheral blood. These receptors originate from a man aged 45-65 years with active COVID-19.

J is TRBJ1-2 and V is TRBV25-1; 8 bases are shared with TRBD1. This CDR3 is built from 15 residues. V gave up 6 bases and J gave up 0 bases; unmatched junction bases: 6. CDR1 is MGHDK, CDR2 SYGVNS, per germline. Written as DNA, the CDR3 is TGTGCCAGCAGCAGACAGGGGAATCCTAACTATGGCTACACCTTC. Its translation is CASSRQGNPNYGYTF.

The V and J genes are TRBV7-3 and TRBJ2-5; the D is unclear. Germline CDR1 is SGHTA and CDR2 is FQGTGA. The CDR3 extends over 13 amino acids. The V gene lost 5 bases and the J gene lost 0 bases, with 7 bases spanning the gap. The CDR3 region is CASSPGYQETQYF. In DNA, the CDR3 is TGTGCCAGCAGCCCCGGGTACCAAGAGACCCAGTACTTC.

J is TRBJ1-3 and V is TRBV10-2; D is unclear. This CDR3 has 17 residues. V lost 2 bases and J 0 bases, leaving 14 bases between the germline ends. Germline CDR1 is WSHSY and CDR2 is SAAADI. In nucleotides, the CDR3 is TGCGCCAGCAGTGAGGCAGAAGTCAGGTCCTCTGGAAACACCATATATTTT. Translation gives CASSEAEVRSSGNTIYF.

The gene calls are TRBV18 and TRBJ2-5; D remains ambiguous. This CDR3 has 14 amino acids. In germline, CDR1 is KGHSH, CDR2 LQKENI. Trimming pared 6 bases from V and 3 bases from J, leaving 14 bases between. The CDR3 here is CASSPQVGKETQYF. In DNA, the CDR3 is TGTGCCAGCTCCCCCCAGGTTGGCAAAGAGACCCAGTACTTC.

The chain joins TRBV2 to TRBJ2-6, with unresolved D. The CDR3 sequence is 14 residues long. Trimming took 4 bases from V and 5 from J, leaving 9 bases between them. Germline CDR1 SNHLY, CDR2 FYNNEI. The CDR3 DNA is TGTGCCAGCAGTGGCGCCATTAGGGCCAACGTCCTGACTTTC. Translating gives CASSGAIRANVLTF.

The V gene is TRBV18, the J gene TRBJ2-3, with D perhaps TRBD1 (6 bases). The CDR3 length is 17 residues. With 2 bases removed from V and 5 bases from J, the gap between germline ends came to 20 bases. Germline loops: CDR1 KGHSH, CDR2 LQKENI. The CDR3 loop is CASSPNTGTQTRDTQYF. In nucleotides, the CDR3 is TGTGCCAGCTCACCAAACACCGGGACACAAACACGAGATACGCAGTATTTT.

This clone was detected once. V is TRBV5-1 and J is TRBJ1-1, with a tentative D call TRBD1 (5 bases). The germline V and J ends were trimmed by 4 bases and 4 bases, with 14 bases remaining between them. Germline assignment: CDR1 SGHRS and CDR2 YFSETQ. CDR3 length: 14 amino acids. The DNA of the CDR3 is TGCGCCAGCAGCCCAAGACCGGGGGGCACTGAAGCTTTCTTT. This encodes CASSPRPGGTEAFF.

V is TRBV24-1 and J is TRBJ2-3, with 9 bases lining up with TRBD2. The J segment lost 4 bases and the V segment lost 10 bases, leaving 11 bases of the junction unmatched. Looked up from germline, CDR1 is KGHDR and CDR2 is SFDVKD. The CDR3 covers 15 residues. CDR3 DNA: TGTGCCACAGGGGATAGCGGGAGAGGGGCAGATACGCAGTATTTT. Translating gives CATGDSGRGADTQYF.

This chain links TRBV14 with TRBJ2-5; D gene uncertain. Trimming removed 1 base at V and 2 bases at J, with 8 bases between. The germline gives CDR1 SGHDN, CDR2 FVKESK. This CDR3 has 14 residues. The CDR3 bases are TGTGCCAGCAGCCAAGGGCTGGTACAAGAGACCCAGTACTTC. This sequence encodes CASSQGLVQETQYF.

V is TRBV14 and J is TRBJ1-6; 7 positions match TRBD1. CDR1 is SGHDN and CDR2 is FVKESK in the germline V gene. The CDR3 extends over 17 amino acids. V lost 1 base to trimming and J lost 4 bases; unmatched junction nucleotides: 7. The CDR3 bases are TGTGCCAGCAGCCAAGCCGTCGGGACAGCGTATAATTCACCCCTCCACTTT. It specifies CASSQAVGTAYNSPLHF.

The chain is built from TRBV27 and TRBJ1-1; TRBD1 matches at 8 bases. CDR3 size: 12 residues. Losses at the gene ends were 5 bases for V and 8 bases for J; bases not matched to a gene: 4. Germline loops: CDR1 MNHEY, CDR2 SMNVEV (reference sequence). CDR3 amino acids: CASSLTGGEAFF. CDR3 DNA: TGTGCCAGCAGTCTCACAGGGGGGGAAGCTTTCTTT.

The chain uses TRBV11-3 and TRBJ1-1; D gene unclear. The CDR3 loop spans 13 amino acids. Trimming removed 2 bases at V and 1 base at J, with 5 bases between. Germline V CDR1 and CDR2: SGHNT, YENEEA. The CDR3 DNA reads as TGTGCCAGCAGCTTACAACAGAACACTGAAGCTTTCTTT. Translation gives CASSLQQNTEAFF. Filled out from reference TRBV11-3 and TRBJ1-1, the complete variable domain reads EAGVVQSPRYKIIEKKQPVAFWCNPISGHNTLYWYLQNLGQGPELLIRYENEEAVDDSQLPKDRFSAERLKGVDSTLKIQPAELGDSAVYLCASSLQQNTEAFFGQGTRLTVV.

The rearrangement uses TRBV11-2 and TRBJ2-1, with 9 nucleotides matching TRBD1. The germline gives CDR1 SGHAT, CDR2 FQNNGV. This CDR3 has 17 amino acids. V shed 4 bases, J shed 4 bases, and the junction held 11 bases outside the gene matches. The CDR3 sequence is CASSSTLRGQGYNEQFF. CDR3 DNA: TGTGCCAGCAGCTCAACCCTCCGGGGACAGGGATACAATGAGCAGTTCTTC. Full variable domain (outside the CDR3, taken from reference TRBV11-2 and TRBJ2-1): EAGVAQSPRYKIIEKRQSVAFWCNPISGHATLYWYQQILGQGPKLLIQFQNNGVVDDSQLPKDRFSAERLKGVDSTLKIQPAKLEDSAVYLCASSSTLRGQGYNEQFFGPGTRLTVL.

A few counts support this clone. J is TRBJ1-1 and V is TRBV7-8; D call uncertain. Per the germline V gene, CDR1 is SGHVS and CDR2 is FQNEAQ. This CDR3 has 13 residues. V was shortened by 2 bases and J by 1 base, with 5 bases between the two germline ends. The CDR3 DNA is TGTGCCAGCAGCTTAAGCCAGAACACTGAAGCTTTCTTT. This translates into CASSLSQNTEAFF.

The chain links TRBV11-2 to TRBJ1-2, with D uncertain. This CDR3 region has 14 residues. CDR1 is SGHAT and CDR2 is FQNNGV in the germline V gene. V lost 8 bases and J lost 2, with 15 bases in between. The CDR3 sequence: CASGRPGLNYGYTF. CDR3 nucleotide sequence: TGTGCCAGCGGACGACCGGGGTTAAACTATGGCTACACCTTC.

This clone has only a few counts. V gene TRBV10-2 combines with J gene TRBJ2-5; D not resolved. The CDR3 length is 13 residues. The germline V gene encodes CDR1 WSHSY and CDR2 SAAADI. V dropped 3 bases and J dropped 0 bases, with 5 bases sitting between them. Here the CDR3 DNA reads TGCGCCAGCAGTGAATATTACCAAGAGACCCAGTACTTC. Protein: CASSEYYQETQYF.

The sample holds one count of this clone. The CDR3 DNA reads TGTGCCAGCAGTTTTAGGTCGGGGGGGCGGAGAGGCCCCGATGAGCAGTTCTTC. Its translation: CASSFRSGGRRGPDEQFF. This chain links TRBV27 with TRBJ2-1, with TRBD2 matching 8 bases. The CDR3 extends over 18 amino acids. Germline CDR1 MNHEY, CDR2 SMNVEV (reference sequence). Losses at the gene ends were 3 bases for V and 8 bases for J; bases not matched to a gene: 18.

This chain joins TRBV6-1 and TRBJ2-3, with D possibly being TRBD2 (5 bases). V gave up 2 bases and J gave up 0 bases, with 12 bases separating them. This CDR3 contains 16 residues. CDR1 is MNHNS, CDR2 SASEGT, per germline. As DNA, the CDR3 is TGTGCCAGCAGTGAATCAGCTAGCCCTAGCACAGATACGCAGTATTTT. As protein: CASSESASPSTDTQYF.

The chain joins TRBV5-4 to TRBJ2-1, with D possibly being TRBD1 (6 bases). This CDR3 spans 14 amino acids. V lost 4 bases and J 4 bases, leaving 12 bases between the germline ends. Germline V lookup: CDR1 SGHNT, CDR2 YYREEE (reference sequence). The CDR3 region has the DNA TGTGCCAGCAGCAGCAAGGACAGATACAATGAGCAGTTCTTC. It yields the protein CASSSKDRYNEQFF.

The rearrangement uses TRBV19 and TRBJ1-5; no clear D. In germline, CDR1 is LNHDA, CDR2 SQIVND (reference sequence). Trimming pared 4 bases from V and 6 bases from J, leaving 19 bases between. This CDR3 comprises 16 residues. The CDR3 sequence is CASSSFGHTGSQPQHF. For the CDR3, the DNA is TGTGCCAGTAGTAGCTTTGGGCACACTGGGAGTCAGCCCCAGCATTTT.

The gene calls are TRBV5-4 and TRBJ1-4; 11 nucleotides line up with TRBD1. Looked up from germline, CDR1 is SGHNT and CDR2 is YYREEE (reference sequence). V lost 4 bases, J lost 7 bases, and 3 bases stayed unmatched. The CDR3 length is 14 residues. CDR3 bases: TGTGCCAGCAGCCGGGACAGGGGGGCTGAAAAACTGTTTTTT. Translation gives CASSRDRGAEKLFF.

In DNA form, the CDR3 reads TGTGCCAGCACCCTCGTCTTGGGGGCTAATCAAGAGACCCAGTACTTC. It translates to CASTLVLGANQETQYF. The rearrangement links TRBV28 to TRBJ2-5, with D possibly TRBD1 on 6 matching bases. CDR1 is MDHEN, CDR2 SYDVKM, per germline. V dropped 7 bases and J dropped 2 bases, with 20 bases sitting between them. The CDR3 length is 16 residues. The complete variable domain, with remaining parts taken from reference TRBV28 and TRBJ2-5, reads DVKVTQSSRYLVKRTGEKVFLECVQDMDHENMFWYRQDPGLGLRLIYFSYDVKMKEKGDIPEGYSVSREKKERFSLILESASTNQTSMYLCASTLVLGANQETQYFGPGTRLLVL.

This rearrangement joins TRBV3-1 (or the pseudogene TRBV3-2) to TRBJ1-1; weak D call: TRBD1 (5 bases). The CDR3 is 13 amino acids. V lost 3 bases, J lost 4 bases, and 9 bases lay in between. The germline gives CDR1 LGHDT, CDR2 YNNKEL (reference sequence). Here the CDR3 DNA reads TGTGCCAGCAGCCAGGGGGAGGCCACTGAAGCTTTCTTT. This encodes CASSQGEATEAFF.

The chain joins TRBV12-3 or TRBV12-4 to TRBJ1-1; no reliable D call. This CDR3 is 13 amino acids long. Between the trimmed V and J ends, which lost 4 bases and 5 bases, there was a span of 11 bases. CDR3 in amino acids: CASSSDSGTEAFF. CDR3 DNA: TGTGCCAGCAGTTCTGATTCGGGGACTGAAGCTTTCTTT.